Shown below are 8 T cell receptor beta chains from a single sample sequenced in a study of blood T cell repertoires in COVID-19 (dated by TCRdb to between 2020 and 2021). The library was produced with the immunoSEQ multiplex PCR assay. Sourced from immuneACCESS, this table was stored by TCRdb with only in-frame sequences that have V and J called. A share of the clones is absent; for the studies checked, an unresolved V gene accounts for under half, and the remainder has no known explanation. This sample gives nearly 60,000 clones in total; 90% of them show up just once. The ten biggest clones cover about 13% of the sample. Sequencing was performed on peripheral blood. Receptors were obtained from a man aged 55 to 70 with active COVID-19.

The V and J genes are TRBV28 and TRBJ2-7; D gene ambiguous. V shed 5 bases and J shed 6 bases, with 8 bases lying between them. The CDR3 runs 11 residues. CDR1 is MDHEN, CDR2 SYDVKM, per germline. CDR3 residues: CASSTVFEQYF. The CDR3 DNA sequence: TGTGCCAGCAGTACGGTGTTCGAGCAGTACTTC.

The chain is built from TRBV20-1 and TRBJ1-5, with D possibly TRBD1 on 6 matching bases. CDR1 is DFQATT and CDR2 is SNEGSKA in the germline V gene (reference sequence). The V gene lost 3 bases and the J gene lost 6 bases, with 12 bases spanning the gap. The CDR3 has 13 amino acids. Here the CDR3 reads CSASVGQLQPQHF. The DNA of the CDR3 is TGCAGTGCTAGTGTGGGACAACTTCAGCCCCAGCATTTT.

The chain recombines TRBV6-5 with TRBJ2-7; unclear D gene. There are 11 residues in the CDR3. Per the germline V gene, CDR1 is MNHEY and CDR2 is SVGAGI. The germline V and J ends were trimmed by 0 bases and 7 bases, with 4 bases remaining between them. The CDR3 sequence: CASSYSSEQYF. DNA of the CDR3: TGTGCCAGCAGTTACTCCTCGGAGCAGTACTTC.

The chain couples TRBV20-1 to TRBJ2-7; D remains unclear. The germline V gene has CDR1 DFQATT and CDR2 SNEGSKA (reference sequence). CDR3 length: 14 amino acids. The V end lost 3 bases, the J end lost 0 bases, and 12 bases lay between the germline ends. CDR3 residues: CSASKEASSYEQYF. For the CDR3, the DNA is TGCAGTGCTAGTAAAGAGGCTTCCTCCTACGAGCAGTACTTC.

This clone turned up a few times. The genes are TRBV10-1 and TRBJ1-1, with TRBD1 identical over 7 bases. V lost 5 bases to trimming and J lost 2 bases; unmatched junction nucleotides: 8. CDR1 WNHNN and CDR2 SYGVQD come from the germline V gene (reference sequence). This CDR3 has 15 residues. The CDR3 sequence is CASSQERGRNTEAFF. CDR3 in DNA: TGCGCCAGCAGTCAGGAGAGGGGGCGAAACACTGAAGCTTTCTTT.

CDR3 coding DNA: TGTGCCATATCGGACAGGGGGCAGGAGACCCAGTACTTC. It yields the protein CAISDRGQETQYF. This chain links TRBV10-3 with TRBJ2-5, with 11 bases identical to TRBD1. Unmatched junction bases numbered 5, after V lost 9 bases and J lost 5 bases. CDR3 size: 13 residues. The germline gives CDR1 ENHRY, CDR2 SYGVKD.

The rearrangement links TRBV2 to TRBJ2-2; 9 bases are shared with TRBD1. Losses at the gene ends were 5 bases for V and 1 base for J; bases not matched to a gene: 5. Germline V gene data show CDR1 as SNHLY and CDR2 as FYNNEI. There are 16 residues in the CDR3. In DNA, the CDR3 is TGTGCCAGCAGTCGACCGGGACAGGGGAACACCGGGGAGCTGTTTTTT. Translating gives CASSRPGQGNTGELFF.

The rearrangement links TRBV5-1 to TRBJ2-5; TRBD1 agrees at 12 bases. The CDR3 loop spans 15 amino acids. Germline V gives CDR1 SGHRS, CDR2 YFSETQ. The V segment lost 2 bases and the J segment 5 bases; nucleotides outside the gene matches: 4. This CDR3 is CASSFGTGGRETQYF. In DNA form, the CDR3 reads TGCGCCAGCAGCTTTGGGACAGGGGGCAGGGAGACCCAGTACTTC.